One sample yielded the 4 T cell receptor beta chains listed below, sequenced in a study of blood T cells in healthy people across ages. A second 7 to 11 cycle PCR used barcoded and J-beta primers. TCRdb independently ran MiXCR on the 5' RACE reads; one entry per CDR3 protein. Of hundreds of thousands of distinct CDR3 sequences listed, around 42% are singletons. The specimen was blood. The source is a man in his 60s in good health.

This clonotype was seen only a few times. The chain recombines TRBV9 with TRBJ2-5; TRBD1 matches at 8 bases. The CDR3 totals 15 residues. The germline CDR1 and CDR2 sequences are SGDLS and YYNGEE. V lost 4 bases, J lost 13 bases, and 18 bases stayed unmatched. The CDR3: CASSPDAGQGISLYF. The DNA of the CDR3 is TGTGCCAGCAGCCCTGACGCAGGACAGGGCATTAGCCTGTACTTC.

This sequence joins TRBV2 and TRBJ2-2, with 8 bases fitting TRBD1. Germline assignment: CDR1 SNHLY and CDR2 FYNNEI. The CDR3 length is 15 residues. V lost 3 bases to trimming and J lost 4 bases; unmatched junction nucleotides: 4. This CDR3 reads CASSEQGAVTGELFF. CDR3 nucleotide sequence: TGTGCCAGCAGTGAGCAGGGGGCGGTCACCGGGGAGCTGTTTTTT. The full variable domain, completed using reference TRBV2 and TRBJ2-2, is EPEVTQTPSHQVTQMGQEVILRCVPISNHLYFYWYRQILGQKVEFLVSFYNNEISEKSEIFDDQFSVERPDGSNFTLKIRSTKLEDSAMYFCASSEQGAVTGELFFGEGSRLTVL.

This chain links TRBV29-1 with TRBJ2-7; TRBD1 agrees at 8 bases. CDR3 length: 14 amino acids. The V segment lost 6 bases and the J segment 5 bases; nucleotides outside the gene matches: 12. The germline gives CDR1 SQVTM, CDR2 ANQGSEA. CDR3: CSVAGTGGLHEQYF. The DNA for the CDR3 is TGCAGCGTGGCTGGGACAGGCGGCCTCCACGAGCAGTACTTC.

V is TRBV20-1 and J is TRBJ2-1; TRBD2 aligns across 8 bases. The end of the DNA aligns better with TRBJ2-7, so the J call may be wrong. CDR1 and CDR2 from the germline V gene are DFQATT and SNEGSKA (reference sequence). CDR3 size: 15 residues. This chain's CDR3 is CSARDYGSGGYEQYF. CDR3 sequence (DNA): TGCAGTGCTAGAGATTACGGGAGCGGGGGTTACGAGCAGTACTTC.